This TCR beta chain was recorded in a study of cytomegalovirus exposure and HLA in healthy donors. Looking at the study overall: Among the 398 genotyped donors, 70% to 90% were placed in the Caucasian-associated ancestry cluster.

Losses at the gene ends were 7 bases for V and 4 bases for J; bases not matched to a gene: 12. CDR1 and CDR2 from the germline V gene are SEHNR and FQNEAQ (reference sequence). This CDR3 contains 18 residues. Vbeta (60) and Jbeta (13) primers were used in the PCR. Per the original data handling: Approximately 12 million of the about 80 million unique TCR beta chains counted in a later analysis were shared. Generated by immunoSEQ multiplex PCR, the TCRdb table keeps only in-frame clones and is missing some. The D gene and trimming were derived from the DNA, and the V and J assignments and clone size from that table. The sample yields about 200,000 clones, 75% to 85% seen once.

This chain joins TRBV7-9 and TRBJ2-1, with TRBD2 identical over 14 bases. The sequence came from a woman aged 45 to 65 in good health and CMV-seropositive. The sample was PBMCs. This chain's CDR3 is CASTIGLAGGLGYNEQFF. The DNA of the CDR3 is TGTGCCAGCACCATCGGACTAGCGGGAGGATTAGGTTACAATGAGCAGTTCTTC.